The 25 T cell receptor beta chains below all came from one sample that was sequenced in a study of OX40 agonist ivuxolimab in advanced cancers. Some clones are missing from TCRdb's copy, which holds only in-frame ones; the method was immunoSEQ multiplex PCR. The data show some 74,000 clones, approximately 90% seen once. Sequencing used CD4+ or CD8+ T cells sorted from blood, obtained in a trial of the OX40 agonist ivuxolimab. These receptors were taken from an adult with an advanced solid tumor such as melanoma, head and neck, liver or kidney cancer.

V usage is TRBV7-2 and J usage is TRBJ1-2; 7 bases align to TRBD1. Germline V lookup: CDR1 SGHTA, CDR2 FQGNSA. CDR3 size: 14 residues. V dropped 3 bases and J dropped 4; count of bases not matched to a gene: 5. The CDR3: CASSFTGVVYGYTF. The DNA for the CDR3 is TGTGCCAGCAGCTTTACAGGGGTCGTCTATGGCTACACCTTC.

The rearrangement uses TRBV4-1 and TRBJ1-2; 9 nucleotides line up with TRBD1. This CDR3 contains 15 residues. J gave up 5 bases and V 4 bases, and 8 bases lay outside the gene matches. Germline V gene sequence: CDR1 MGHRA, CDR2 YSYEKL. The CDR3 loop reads CASSPGQGHTYGYTF. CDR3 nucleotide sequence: TGCGCCAGCAGCCCTGGACAGGGGCACACTTATGGCTACACCTTC.

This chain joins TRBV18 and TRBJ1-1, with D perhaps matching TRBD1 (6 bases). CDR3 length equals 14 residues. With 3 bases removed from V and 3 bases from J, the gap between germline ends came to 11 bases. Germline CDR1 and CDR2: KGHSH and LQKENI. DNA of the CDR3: TGTGCCAGCTCACCCCTCGGGGGGCACACTGAAGCTTTCTTT. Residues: CASSPLGGHTEAFF.

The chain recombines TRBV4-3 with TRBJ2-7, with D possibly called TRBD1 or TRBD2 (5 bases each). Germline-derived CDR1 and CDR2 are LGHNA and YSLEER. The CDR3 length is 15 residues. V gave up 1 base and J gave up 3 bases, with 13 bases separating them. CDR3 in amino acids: CASSQGIEGIYEQYF. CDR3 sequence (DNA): TGCGCCAGCAGCCAAGGAATTGAGGGGATCTACGAGCAGTACTTC.

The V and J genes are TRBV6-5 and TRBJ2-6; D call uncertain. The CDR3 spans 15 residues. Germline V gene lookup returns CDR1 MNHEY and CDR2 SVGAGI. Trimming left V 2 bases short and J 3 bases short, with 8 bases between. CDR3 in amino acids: CASSYTLYGANVLTF. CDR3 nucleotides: TGTGCCAGCAGTTACACTCTCTATGGGGCCAACGTCCTGACTTTC.

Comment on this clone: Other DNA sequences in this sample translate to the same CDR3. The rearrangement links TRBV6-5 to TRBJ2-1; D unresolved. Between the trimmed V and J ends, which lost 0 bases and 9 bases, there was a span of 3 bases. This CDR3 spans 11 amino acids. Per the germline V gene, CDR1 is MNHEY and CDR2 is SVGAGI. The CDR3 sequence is CASSYSGEQFF. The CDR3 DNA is TGTGCCAGCAGTTACTCGGGTGAGCAGTTCTTC.

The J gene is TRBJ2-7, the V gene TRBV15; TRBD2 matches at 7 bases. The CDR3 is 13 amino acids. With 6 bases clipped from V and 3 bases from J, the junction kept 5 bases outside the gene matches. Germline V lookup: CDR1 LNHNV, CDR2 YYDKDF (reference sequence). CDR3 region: CATSTSELYEQYF. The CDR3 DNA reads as TGTGCCACCAGTACTAGCGAACTCTACGAGCAGTACTTC.

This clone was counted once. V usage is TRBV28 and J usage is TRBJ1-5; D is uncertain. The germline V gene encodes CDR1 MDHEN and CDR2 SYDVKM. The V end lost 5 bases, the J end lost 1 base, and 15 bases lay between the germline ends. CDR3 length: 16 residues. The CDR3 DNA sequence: TGTGCCAGCAGTCTAACACAGTATCCCAGCAATCAGCCCCAGCATTTT. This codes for CASSLTQYPSNQPQHF.

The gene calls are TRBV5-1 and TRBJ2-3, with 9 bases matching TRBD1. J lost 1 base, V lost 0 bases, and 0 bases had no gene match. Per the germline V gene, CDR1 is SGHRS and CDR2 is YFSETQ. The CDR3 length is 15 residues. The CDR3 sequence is CASSLGTGGTDTQYF. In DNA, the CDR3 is TGCGCCAGCAGCTTGGGGACAGGGGGCACAGATACGCAGTATTTT.

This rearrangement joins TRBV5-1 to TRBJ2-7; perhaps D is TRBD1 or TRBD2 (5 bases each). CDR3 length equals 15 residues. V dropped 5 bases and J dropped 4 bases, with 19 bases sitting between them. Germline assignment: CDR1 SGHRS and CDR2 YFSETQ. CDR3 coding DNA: TGCGCCAGCAGTGAAGTCCGGGGCATCCTTTACGAGCAGTACTTC. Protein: CASSEVRGILYEQYF.

CDR3 protein: CAAGGTSGASYEQYF. In DNA, the CDR3 is TGTGCCGCGGGGGGGACTAGCGGGGCATCCTACGAGCAGTACTTC. This sequence joins TRBV6-6 and TRBJ2-7; 13 bases line up with TRBD2. Germline CDR1 and CDR2: MNHNY and SVGAGI (reference sequence). The ends lost 11 bases at V and 1 base at J; junction bases unmatched: 8. This CDR3 has 15 amino acids.

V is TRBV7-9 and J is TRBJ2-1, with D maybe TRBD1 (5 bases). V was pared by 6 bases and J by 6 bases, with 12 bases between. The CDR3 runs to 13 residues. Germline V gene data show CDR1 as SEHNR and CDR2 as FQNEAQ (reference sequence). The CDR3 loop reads CASRGRDSNEQFF. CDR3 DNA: TGTGCCAGCAGGGGGCGTGACAGCAATGAGCAGTTCTTC.

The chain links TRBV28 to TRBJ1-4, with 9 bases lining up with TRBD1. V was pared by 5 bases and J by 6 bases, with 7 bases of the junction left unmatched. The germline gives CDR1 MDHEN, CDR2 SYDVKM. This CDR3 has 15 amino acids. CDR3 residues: CASSPHTGGYEKLFF. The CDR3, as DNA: TGTGCCAGCAGTCCACATACAGGGGGCTATGAAAAACTGTTTTTT.

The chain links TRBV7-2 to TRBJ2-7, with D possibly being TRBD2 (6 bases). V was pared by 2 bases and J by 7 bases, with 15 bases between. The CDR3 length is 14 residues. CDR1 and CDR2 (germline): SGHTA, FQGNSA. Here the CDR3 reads CASSLSGVRWEQYF. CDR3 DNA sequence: TGTGCCAGCAGCTTATCGGGAGTTCGGTGGGAGCAGTACTTC.

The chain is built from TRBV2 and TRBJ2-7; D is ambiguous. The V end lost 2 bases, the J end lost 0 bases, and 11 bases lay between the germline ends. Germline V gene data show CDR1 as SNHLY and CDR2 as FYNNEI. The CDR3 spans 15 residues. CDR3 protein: CASSESLRSSYEQYF. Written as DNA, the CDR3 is TGTGCCAGCAGTGAAAGCTTACGAAGCTCCTACGAGCAGTACTTC. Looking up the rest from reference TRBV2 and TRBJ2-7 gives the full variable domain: EPEVTQTPSHQVTQMGQEVILRCVPISNHLYFYWYRQILGQKVEFLVSFYNNEISEKSEIFDDQFSVERPDGSNFTLKIRSTKLEDSAMYFCASSESLRSSYEQYFGPGTRLTVT.

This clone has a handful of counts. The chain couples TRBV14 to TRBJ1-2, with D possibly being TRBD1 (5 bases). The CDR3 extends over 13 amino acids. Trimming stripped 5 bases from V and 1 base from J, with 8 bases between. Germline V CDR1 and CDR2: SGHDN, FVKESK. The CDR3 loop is CASSWDGNYGYTF. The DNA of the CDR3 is TGTGCCAGCAGCTGGGACGGTAACTATGGCTACACCTTC.

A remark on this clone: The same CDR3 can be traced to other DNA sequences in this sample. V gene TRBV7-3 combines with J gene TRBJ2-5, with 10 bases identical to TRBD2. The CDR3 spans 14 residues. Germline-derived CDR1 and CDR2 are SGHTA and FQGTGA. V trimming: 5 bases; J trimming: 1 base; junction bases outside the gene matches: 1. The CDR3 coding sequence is TGTGCCAGCAGCCCTAGCGGGAGCCAAGAGACCCAGTACTTC. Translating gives CASSPSGSQETQYF.

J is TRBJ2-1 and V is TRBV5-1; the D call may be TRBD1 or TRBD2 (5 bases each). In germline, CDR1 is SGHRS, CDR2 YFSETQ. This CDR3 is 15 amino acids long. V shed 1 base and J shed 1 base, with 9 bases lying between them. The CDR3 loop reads CASSLLGESYNEQFF. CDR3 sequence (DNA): TGCGCCAGCAGCTTGTTGGGGGAATCCTACAATGAGCAGTTCTTC.

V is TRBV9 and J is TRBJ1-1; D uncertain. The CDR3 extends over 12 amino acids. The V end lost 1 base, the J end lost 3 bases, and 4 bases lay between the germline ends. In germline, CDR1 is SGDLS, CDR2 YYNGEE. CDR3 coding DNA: TGTGCCAGCAGCGTACAAGACACTGAAGCTTTCTTT. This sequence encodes CASSVQDTEAFF.

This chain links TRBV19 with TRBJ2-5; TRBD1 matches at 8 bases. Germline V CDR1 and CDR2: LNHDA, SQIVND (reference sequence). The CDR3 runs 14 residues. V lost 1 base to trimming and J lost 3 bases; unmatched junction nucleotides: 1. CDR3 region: CASSIADREETQYF. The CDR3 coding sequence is TGTGCCAGTAGTATAGCGGACAGGGAAGAGACCCAGTACTTC.

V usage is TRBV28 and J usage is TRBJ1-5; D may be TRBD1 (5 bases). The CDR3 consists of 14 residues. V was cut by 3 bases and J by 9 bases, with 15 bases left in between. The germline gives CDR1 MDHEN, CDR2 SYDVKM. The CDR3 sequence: CASSLRNGGLPQHF. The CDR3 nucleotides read TGTGCCAGCAGTTTGCGGAACGGGGGTCTGCCCCAGCATTTT. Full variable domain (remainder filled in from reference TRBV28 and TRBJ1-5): DVKVTQSSRYLVKRTGEKVFLECVQDMDHENMFWYRQDPGLGLRLIYFSYDVKMKEKGDIPEGYSVSREKKERFSLILESASTNQTSMYLCASSLRNGGLPQHFGDGTRLSIL.

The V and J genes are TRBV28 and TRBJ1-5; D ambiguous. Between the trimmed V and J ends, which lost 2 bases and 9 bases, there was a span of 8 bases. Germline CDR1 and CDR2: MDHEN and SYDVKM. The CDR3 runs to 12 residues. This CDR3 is CASSLTGGPQHF. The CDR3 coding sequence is TGTGCCAGCAGTTTAACGGGAGGGCCCCAGCATTTT. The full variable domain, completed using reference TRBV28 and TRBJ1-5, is DVKVTQSSRYLVKRTGEKVFLECVQDMDHENMFWYRQDPGLGLRLIYFSYDVKMKEKGDIPEGYSVSREKKERFSLILESASTNQTSMYLCASSLTGGPQHFGDGTRLSIL.

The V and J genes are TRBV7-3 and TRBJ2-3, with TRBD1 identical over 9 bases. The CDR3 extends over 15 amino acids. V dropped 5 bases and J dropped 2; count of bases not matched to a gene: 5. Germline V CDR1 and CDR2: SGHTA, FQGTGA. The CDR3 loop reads CASSLGQGSTDTQYF. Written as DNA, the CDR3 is TGTGCCAGCAGCCTCGGACAGGGGTCCACAGATACGCAGTATTTT.

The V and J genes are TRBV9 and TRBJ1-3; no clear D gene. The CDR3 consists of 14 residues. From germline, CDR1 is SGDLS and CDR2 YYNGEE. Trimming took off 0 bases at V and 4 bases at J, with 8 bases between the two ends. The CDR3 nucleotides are TGTGCCAGCAGCGTAGGGGATTGGGGAAACACCATATATTTT. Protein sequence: CASSVGDWGNTIYF. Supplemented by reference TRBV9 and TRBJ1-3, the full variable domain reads DSGVTQTPKHLITATGQRVTLRCSPRSGDLSVYWYQQSLDQGLQFLIQYYNGEERAKGNILERFSAQQFPDLHSELNLSSLELGDSALYFCASSVGDWGNTIYFGEGSWLTVV.

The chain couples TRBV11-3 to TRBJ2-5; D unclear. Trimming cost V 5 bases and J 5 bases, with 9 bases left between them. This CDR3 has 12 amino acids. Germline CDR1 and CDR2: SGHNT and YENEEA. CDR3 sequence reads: CASSQNQETQYF. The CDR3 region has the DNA TGTGCCAGCAGCCAGAATCAGGAGACCCAGTACTTC.